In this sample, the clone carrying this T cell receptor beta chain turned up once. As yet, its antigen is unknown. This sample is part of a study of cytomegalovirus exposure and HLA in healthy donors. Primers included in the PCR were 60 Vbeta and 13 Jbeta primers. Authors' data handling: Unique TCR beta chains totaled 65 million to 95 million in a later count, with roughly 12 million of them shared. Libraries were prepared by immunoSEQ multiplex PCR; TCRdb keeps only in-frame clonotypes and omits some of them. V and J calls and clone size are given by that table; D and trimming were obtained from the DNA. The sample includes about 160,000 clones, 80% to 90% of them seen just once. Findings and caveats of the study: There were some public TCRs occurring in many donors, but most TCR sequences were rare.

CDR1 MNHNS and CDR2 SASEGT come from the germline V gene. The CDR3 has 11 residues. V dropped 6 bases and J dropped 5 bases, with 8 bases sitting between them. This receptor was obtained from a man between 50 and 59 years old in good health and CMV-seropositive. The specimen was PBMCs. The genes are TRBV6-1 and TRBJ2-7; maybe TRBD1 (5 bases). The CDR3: CASRTGHEQYF. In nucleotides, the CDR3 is TGTGCCAGCAGAACAGGACACGAGCAGTACTTC.